This T cell receptor (beta chain) was sequenced during a study of blood T cell repertoires in COVID-19. Across the study: From the United States, Italy and Spain came samples of acute and convalescent COVID-19.

In the original analysis: Reference gene primer amplification gave estimated nucleated cell counts. Data came from immunoSEQ multiplex PCR; TCRdb stores just in-frame clones and leaves some out. The DNA was the basis for D and trimming; V, J and clone size are from that table. The sample consists of under 300,000 clones, approximately 88% of them appearing once. The sample consisted of peripheral blood. The source is a woman aged 40 to 50 who had recovered from COVID-19.

The CDR3 is CASSLLGPSGANVLTF. In DNA, the CDR3 is TGTGCCAGCAGCTTACTGGGGCCCTCTGGGGCCAACGTCCTGACTTTC. The chain carries TRBV7-3 and TRBJ2-6, with D possibly matching TRBD1 (5 bases). The CDR3 runs to 16 residues. Trimming took 2 bases from V and 0 from J, leaving 8 bases between them. CDR1 is SGHTA and CDR2 is FQGTGA in the germline V gene.